These 15 T cell receptor beta chains were all obtained from the same sample, sequenced in a study of shared clonotypes between healthy human individuals. It was CD45RO-negative cells, positively selected for CCR7, that made up naive CD8 cells, with terminally differentiated effector memory CD45RA+ cells excluded. The assay was immunoSEQ multiplex PCR, and TCRdb's table has in-frame clones only and misses some. The data show 660,000 or so clones, roughly 95% seen once. The sample was naive CD8+ T cells sorted from blood. The receptors derive from a woman aged 25 to 45 in good health.

This rearrangement joins TRBV27 to TRBJ2-7, with 8 bases matching TRBD2. With V trimmed by 7 bases and J by 5 bases, 10 bases remained unmatched. Per germline, CDR1 MNHEY and CDR2 SMNVEV (reference sequence). The CDR3 runs 14 residues. This chain's CDR3 is CASKRGAGGDEQYF. Here the CDR3 DNA reads TGTGCCAGCAAGCGCGGGGCGGGAGGCGACGAGCAGTACTTC.

The chain carries TRBV5-6 and TRBJ2-3; D ambiguous. CDR1 and CDR2 (germline): SGHDT, YYEEEE. V lost 0 bases, J lost 1 base, and 9 bases lay in between. The CDR3 sequence is 15 residues long. The CDR3 here is CASSLETAGTDTQYF. The CDR3 DNA reads TGTGCCAGCAGCTTGGAAACAGCTGGCACAGATACGCAGTATTTT.

The gene calls are TRBV2 and TRBJ2-1; D is unresolved. Germline values: CDR1 SNHLY, CDR2 FYNNEI. With 6 bases removed from V and 2 bases from J, the gap between germline ends came to 11 bases. The CDR3 covers 14 residues. CDR3 in DNA: TGTGCCAGCAGCGCCCCCGGTGCCTACAATGAGCAGTTCTTC. Translating gives CASSAPGAYNEQFF.

This rearrangement joins TRBV2 to TRBJ1-5; perhaps TRBD1 as D (5 bases). Trimming pared 5 bases from V and 4 bases from J, leaving 15 bases between. Germline-derived CDR1 and CDR2 are SNHLY and FYNNEI. This CDR3 comprises 15 residues. The CDR3 DNA reads as TGTGCCAGCAGTCCTCAGGGTCCCCGGAATCAGCCCCAGCATTTT. Translated: CASSPQGPRNQPQHF.

The chain uses TRBV6-5 and TRBJ2-7; no definite D call. CDR3 length equals 13 residues. Germline CDR1 is MNHEY and CDR2 is SVGAGI. V lost 2 bases to trimming and J lost 3 bases, with 8 bases between them. The CDR3 bases are TGTGCCAGCAGTTACGGAGACGGCTACGAGCAGTACTTC. As protein: CASSYGDGYEQYF.

The chain is built from TRBV13 and TRBJ2-3; perhaps TRBD1 as D (5 bases). This CDR3 comprises 16 residues. Trimming cost V 5 bases and J 2 bases, with 17 bases left between them. Germline values: CDR1 PRHDT, CDR2 FYEKMQ (reference sequence). The CDR3 here is CASSPRGGGATDTQYF. DNA for the CDR3: TGTGCCAGCAGCCCCAGAGGCGGTGGGGCCACAGATACGCAGTATTTT.

For this clone: The sample has other DNA sequences that encode this CDR3 too. This sequence joins TRBV27 and TRBJ2-2, with D perhaps being TRBD1 or TRBD2 (5 bases each). This CDR3 region has 14 residues. Germline lookup yields CDR1 MNHEY and CDR2 SMNVEV (reference sequence). V dropped 3 bases and J dropped 5 bases, with 10 bases sitting between them. CDR3 sequence reads: CASSFGTATGELFF. For the CDR3, the DNA is TGTGCCAGCAGTTTTGGGACCGCAACCGGGGAGCTGTTTTTT.

The V gene is TRBV28, the J gene TRBJ2-4, with 15 bases matching TRBD2. The CDR3 covers 19 residues. Trimming removed 5 bases from V and 2 bases from J; junction bases left unmatched: 10. Per the germline V gene, CDR1 is MDHEN and CDR2 is SYDVKM. DNA for the CDR3: TGTGCCAGCAGTCAAGGGACTAGCGGGAGGTATCTTTCCAAAAACATTCAGTACTTC. Translated, it gives CASSQGTSGRYLSKNIQYF.

On this clone itself: An end of the junction differs from the germline gene, which may be a read error. The chain uses TRBV19 and TRBJ2-7, with D hard to call. The CDR3 spans 14 residues. The V gene's germline CDR1 is LNHDA and CDR2 SQIVND (reference sequence). In DNA form, the CDR3 reads TGTACCAGTAGTATAGACCCCGGAAGTTACGAGCAGTACTTC. This sequence encodes CTSSIDPGSYEQYF.

The rearrangement uses TRBV5-1 and TRBJ2-2; D is uncertain. V lost 6 bases, J lost 2 bases, and 11 bases lay in between. Per germline, CDR1 SGHRS and CDR2 YFSETQ. The CDR3 length is 14 residues. CDR3 nucleotides: TGCGCCAGCAACCCTTCCAGCAACACCGGGGAGCTGTTTTTT. Translation: CASNPSSNTGELFF.

This rearrangement joins TRBV30 to TRBJ2-5; TRBD1 is a possible D gene (5 bases). With the DNA end fitting TRBJ2-7 better, the J assignment may be wrong. CDR3 length: 12 residues. The germline V gene has CDR1 GTSNPN and CDR2 SVGIG (reference sequence). CDR3 DNA sequence: TGTGCCTGGAGTGCGACAGACTACGAGCAGTACTTC. Translated: CAWSATDYEQYF.

The V call is TRBV5-5, the J call TRBJ1-2; no reliable D call. Trimming left V 6 bases short and J 1 base short, with 13 bases between. The CDR3 is made up of 14 amino acids. Germline CDR1 and CDR2: SGHKS and YYEKEE (reference sequence). CDR3 region: CASKAEGVNYGYTF. As DNA, the CDR3 is TGTGCCAGCAAGGCCGAAGGAGTTAACTATGGCTACACCTTC. The whole variable domain, remainder taken from reference TRBV5-5 and TRBJ1-2, is DAGVTQSPTHLIKTRGQQVTLRCSPISGHKSVSWYQQVLGQGPQFIFQYYEKEERGRGNFPDRFSARQFPNYSSELNVNALLLGDSALYLCASKAEGVNYGYTFGSGTRLTVV.

V usage is TRBV4-2 and J usage is TRBJ2-5; 10 bases are shared with TRBD2. The J call may be in error: the DNA end matches TRBJ2-7 better. The CDR3 is 20 residues long. Germline CDR1 reads LGHNA; CDR2 reads YNFKEQ. The DNA for the CDR3 is TGTGCCAGCAGCCAAGAACTTGCGGCTAGCGGGAGATTGGGTTCAGACGAGCAGTACTTC. Protein: CASSQELAASGRLGSDEQYF.

The chain is built from TRBV27 and TRBJ1-5, with D hard to call. V dropped 5 bases and J dropped 0 bases, with 8 bases sitting between them. The length of the CDR3 is 14 residues. CDR1 and CDR2 from the germline V gene are MNHEY and SMNVEV (reference sequence). CDR3 amino acids: CASSPTDSNQPQHF. CDR3 sequence (DNA): TGTGCCAGCAGTCCGACGGATAGCAATCAGCCCCAGCATTTT.

The rearrangement links TRBV5-6 to TRBJ2-3, with D hard to call. The length of the CDR3 is 16 residues. Per germline, CDR1 SGHDT and CDR2 YYEEEE. V was clipped by 0 bases and J by 0 bases, with 11 bases between them. CDR3 sequence (DNA): TGTGCCAGCAGCTTGGGGGCCGGCATCAGCACAGATACGCAGTATTTT. This encodes CASSLGAGISTDTQYF.